This TCR beta chain was sequenced for a study of CD8+ T cells in alopecia areata. Notes on the study in general: Lesional scalp displayed greater clonality than normal scalp, most notably in alopecia totalis/universalis.

As to treatment: oral pan-JAK inhibitor, 5-10 mg twice daily. This clone occurred a few times. No antigen is known for it. Following RNA extraction, reverse transcription yielded cDNA that acted as the sequencing template. The assay was immunoSEQ multiplex PCR, and TCRdb's table has in-frame clones only and misses some. Found here are about 190,000 clones, 60% to 70% of them singletons; the top ten hold approximately 0.63%. After removal of 6 bases from V and 6 bases from J, the junction contained 15 bases not matched to a gene. There are 15 residues in the CDR3. Germline V gene lookup returns CDR1 SGHRS and CDR2 YFSETQ.

This clonotype was obtained from a human donor with alopecia areata. This material consisted of CD4+ T cells sorted from blood, taken at week 4, from a patient treated with tofacitinib. The chain links TRBV5-1 to TRBJ2-7, with 7 nucleotides matching TRBD1. DNA of the CDR3: TGCGCCAGCACGGTGGGAGTGGGACAGTTTCGCGAGCAGTACTTC. This sequence encodes CASTVGVGQFREQYF.